This T cell receptor beta chain was identified during a study of cytomegalovirus exposure and HLA in healthy donors. The CDR3 is 15 amino acids. Deletions cut 2 bases from V and 0 bases from J, with 8 bases between. Germline CDR1 is MNHEY and CDR2 is SVGAGI. This clone was seen only a few times. The PCR used 60 Vbeta and 13 Jbeta primers. Repertoires were generated with immunoSEQ multiplex PCR, while TCRdb's copy carries only in-frame clones and drops some. The sample carries 95,000 to 150,000 clones, roughly 80% recorded once. The chain employs TRBV6-5 and TRBJ1-3; D is ambiguous. What was sequenced was PBMCs. The sequence derives from a man between 18 and 35 years old in good health and CMV-seropositive. This CDR3 is CASSYAVSSGNTIYF. CDR3 DNA sequence: TGTGCCAGCAGTTACGCCGTCAGCTCTGGAAACACCATATATTTT.